The clone carrying this T cell receptor beta chain has only a few counts. The data belong to a study of blood T cells in healthy people across ages. Germline V gives CDR1 SEHNR, CDR2 FQNEAQ (reference sequence). After removal of 5 bases from V and 6 bases from J, the junction contained 8 bases not matched to a gene. The CDR3 loop spans 16 amino acids. For the second PCR, which ran for about 7 to 11 cycles, a sample-barcoded 5' primer and a J-beta primer mix were used. One entry per CDR3 protein, called by TCRdb with MiXCR from the 5' RACE reads. The sample contains over 700,000 distinct CDR3 sequences, around 25% of which appear only once. These sequences were also reported in another study, on T cells of mothers and their children. From that second work: Three healthy Caucasian mothers, along with their six children, were the donors.

V is TRBV7-9 and J is TRBJ2-1, with TRBD2 matching over 12 bases. The clonotype was recovered from a boy between 10 and 17 years old in good health. The specimen sequenced was blood. CDR3 in amino acids: CASSASSGRAFNEQFF. The CDR3 DNA follows: TGTGCCAGCAGCGCCTCTAGCGGGAGGGCCTTCAATGAGCAGTTCTTC.